This TCR beta chain stems from a study of regulatory T cells in long-lasting Graves disease. Time point: newly diagnosed GD, antithyroid drugs for less than 3 months. PBMCs provided the RNA from which the TCR library was made. The length of the CDR3 is 19 residues. The J segment lost 5 bases and the V segment lost 1 base, leaving 16 bases of the junction unmatched. Germline V gene sequence: CDR1 LGHDT, CDR2 YNNKEL (reference sequence). Combining iRepertoire HTBI primers with Arm-PCR of CDR3 regions, the authors built TCR beta libraries. TCRdb itself ran the multiplex PCR reads through MiXCR, one entry per CDR3 protein. The profile shows around 450,000 distinct CDR3 sequences, 15% of them singletons. This clonotype was seen repeatedly, ten times or more. The data were also submitted as part of a second study, on T cells in Graves' hyperthyroidism and ophthalmopathy.

This receptor was taken from a woman younger than 45 with Graves disease. The specimen was peripheral blood mononuclear cells (PBMCs), collected at new diagnosis, from a patient treated with antithyroid drugs. V gene TRBV3-1 combines with J gene TRBJ2-3, with 9 nucleotides matching TRBD2. The DNA of the CDR3 is TGTGCCAGCAGCCAAGGAGGTTTCGGTGCTAGCGGGAAGGGAGATACGCAGTATTTT. Protein sequence: CASSQGGFGASGKGDTQYF.